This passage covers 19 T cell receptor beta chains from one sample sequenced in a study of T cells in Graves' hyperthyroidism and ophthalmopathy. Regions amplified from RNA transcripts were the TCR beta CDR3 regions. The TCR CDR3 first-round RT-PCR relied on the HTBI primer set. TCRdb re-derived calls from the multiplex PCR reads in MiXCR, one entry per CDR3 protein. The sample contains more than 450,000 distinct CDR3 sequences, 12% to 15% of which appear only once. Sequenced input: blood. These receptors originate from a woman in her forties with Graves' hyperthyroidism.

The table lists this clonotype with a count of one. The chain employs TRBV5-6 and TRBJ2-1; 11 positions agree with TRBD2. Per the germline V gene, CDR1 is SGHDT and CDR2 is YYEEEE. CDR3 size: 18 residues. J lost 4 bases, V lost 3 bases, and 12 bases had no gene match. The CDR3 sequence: CASSSTSGISIAYNEQFF. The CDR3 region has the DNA TGTGCCAGCAGCTCGACTAGCGGGATATCAATAGCTTACAATGAGCAGTTCTTC.

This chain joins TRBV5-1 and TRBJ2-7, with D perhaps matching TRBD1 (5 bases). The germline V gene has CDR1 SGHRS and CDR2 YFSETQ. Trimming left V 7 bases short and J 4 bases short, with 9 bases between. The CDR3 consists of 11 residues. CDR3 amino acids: CASAGQYEQYF. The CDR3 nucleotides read TGCGCCAGCGCCGGACAATACGAGCAGTACTTC.

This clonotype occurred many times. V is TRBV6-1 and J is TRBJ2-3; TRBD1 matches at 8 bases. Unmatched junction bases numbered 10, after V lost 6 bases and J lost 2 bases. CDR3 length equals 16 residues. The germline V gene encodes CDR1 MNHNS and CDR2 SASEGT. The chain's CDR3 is CASRPLHRGFTDTQYF. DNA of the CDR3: TGTGCCAGCAGACCATTGCACAGGGGGTTCACAGATACGCAGTATTTT.

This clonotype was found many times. CDR3 DNA: TGTGCCAGCTCACCACGTGCAGGGGCTGATTCACCCCTCCACTTT. As protein: CASSPRAGADSPLHF. V is TRBV18 and J is TRBJ1-6; a weak D match, TRBD1 (6 bases). Deletions cut 1 base from V and 8 bases from J, with 12 bases between. This CDR3 spans 15 amino acids. CDR1 and CDR2 (germline): KGHSH, LQKENI.

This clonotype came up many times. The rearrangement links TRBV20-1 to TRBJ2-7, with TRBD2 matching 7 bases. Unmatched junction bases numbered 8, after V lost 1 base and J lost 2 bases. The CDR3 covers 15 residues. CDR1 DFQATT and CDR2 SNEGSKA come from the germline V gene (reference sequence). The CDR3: CSARGVAGAPYEQYF. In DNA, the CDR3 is TGCAGTGCTAGAGGGGTAGCGGGTGCACCCTACGAGCAGTACTTC.

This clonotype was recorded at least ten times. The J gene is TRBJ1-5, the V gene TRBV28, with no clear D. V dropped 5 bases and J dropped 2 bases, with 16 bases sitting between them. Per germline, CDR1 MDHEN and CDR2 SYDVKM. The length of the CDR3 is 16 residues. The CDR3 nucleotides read TGTGCCAGCAGTACCCCGGGCCTAGAAGGCAATCAGCCCCAGCATTTT. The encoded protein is CASSTPGLEGNQPQHF.

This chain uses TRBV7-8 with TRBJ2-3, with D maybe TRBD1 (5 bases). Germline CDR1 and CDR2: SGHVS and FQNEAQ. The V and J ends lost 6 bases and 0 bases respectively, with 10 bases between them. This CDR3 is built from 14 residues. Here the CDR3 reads CASRGPSSTDTQYF. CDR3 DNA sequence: TGTGCCAGCAGGGGGCCCTCTAGCACAGATACGCAGTATTTT.

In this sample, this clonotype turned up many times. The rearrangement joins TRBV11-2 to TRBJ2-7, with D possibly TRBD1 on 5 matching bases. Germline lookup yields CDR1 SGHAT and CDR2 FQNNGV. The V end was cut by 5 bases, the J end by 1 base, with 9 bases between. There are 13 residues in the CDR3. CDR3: CASSPQVSYEQYF. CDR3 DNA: TGTGCCAGCAGCCCACAGGTGTCCTACGAGCAGTACTTC. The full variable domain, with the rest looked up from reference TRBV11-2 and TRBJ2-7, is EAGVAQSPRYKIIEKRQSVAFWCNPISGHATLYWYQQILGQGPKLLIQFQNNGVVDDSQLPKDRFSAERLKGVDSTLKIQPAKLEDSAVYLCASSPQVSYEQYFGPGTRLTVT.

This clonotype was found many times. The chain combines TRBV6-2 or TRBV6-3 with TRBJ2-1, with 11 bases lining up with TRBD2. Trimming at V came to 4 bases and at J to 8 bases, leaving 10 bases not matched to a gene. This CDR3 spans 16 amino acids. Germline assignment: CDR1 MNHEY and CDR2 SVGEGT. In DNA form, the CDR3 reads TGTGCCAGCAGTTCACCGACTAGCGGGAAAATCTATGAGCAGTTCTTC. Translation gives CASSSPTSGKIYEQFF.

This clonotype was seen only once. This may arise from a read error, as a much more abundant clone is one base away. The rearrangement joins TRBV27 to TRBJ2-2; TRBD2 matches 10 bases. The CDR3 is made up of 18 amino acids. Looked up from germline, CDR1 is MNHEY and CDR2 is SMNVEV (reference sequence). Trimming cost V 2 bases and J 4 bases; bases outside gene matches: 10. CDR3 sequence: CASSLKLGLAGVTGELFF. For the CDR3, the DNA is TGTGCCAGCAGTTTAAAGCTTGGGCTAGCGGGAGTCACCGGGGAGCTGTTTTTT.

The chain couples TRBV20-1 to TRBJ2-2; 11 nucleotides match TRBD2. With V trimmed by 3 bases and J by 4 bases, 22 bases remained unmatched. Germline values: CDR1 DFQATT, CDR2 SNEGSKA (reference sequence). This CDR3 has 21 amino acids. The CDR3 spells CSARMAGGAPLAGASTGELFF. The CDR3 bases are TGCAGTGCTAGGATGGCAGGGGGCGCCCCACTAGCGGGAGCGAGCACCGGGGAGCTGTTTTTT.

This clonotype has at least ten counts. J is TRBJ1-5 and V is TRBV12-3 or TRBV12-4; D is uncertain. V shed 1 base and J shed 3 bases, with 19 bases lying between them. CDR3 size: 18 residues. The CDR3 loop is CASSLGLIGTRLNQPQHF. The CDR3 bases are TGTGCCAGCAGTTTAGGTTTAATCGGCACGAGGCTCAATCAGCCCCAGCATTTT.

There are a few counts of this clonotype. As DNA, the CDR3 is TGCAGTGCTAAACAGGACAGGCTAAGAGAGACCCAGTACTTC. It encodes CSAKQDRLRETQYF. The rearrangement joins TRBV20-1 to TRBJ2-5; 7 nucleotides line up with TRBD1. The CDR3 spans 14 residues. The germline gives CDR1 DFQATT, CDR2 SNEGSKA (reference sequence). Trimming took 4 bases from V and 4 from J; bases not matched to a gene: 9.

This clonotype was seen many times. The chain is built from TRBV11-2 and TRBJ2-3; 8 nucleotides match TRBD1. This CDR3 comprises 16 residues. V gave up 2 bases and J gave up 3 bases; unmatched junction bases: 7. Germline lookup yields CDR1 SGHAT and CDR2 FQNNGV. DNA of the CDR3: TGTGCCAGCAGCTTAACCCAGGGGGCGGGTACAGATACGCAGTATTTT. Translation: CASSLTQGAGTDTQYF.

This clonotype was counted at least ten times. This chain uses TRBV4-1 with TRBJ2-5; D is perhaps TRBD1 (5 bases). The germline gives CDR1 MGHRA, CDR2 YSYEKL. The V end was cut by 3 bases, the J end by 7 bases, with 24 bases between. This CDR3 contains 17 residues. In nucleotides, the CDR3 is TGCGCCAGCAGCCATAAAGAGGCAACAGGACAATTTGCGACCCAGTACTTC. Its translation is CASSHKEATGQFATQYF.

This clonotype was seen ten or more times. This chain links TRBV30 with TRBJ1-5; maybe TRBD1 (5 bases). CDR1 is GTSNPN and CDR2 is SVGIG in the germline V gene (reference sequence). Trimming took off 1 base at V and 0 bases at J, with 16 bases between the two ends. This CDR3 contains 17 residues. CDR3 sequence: CAWSEGPSSHSNQPQHF. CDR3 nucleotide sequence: TGTGCCTGGAGTGAGGGACCAAGCTCCCATAGCAATCAGCCCCAGCATTTT. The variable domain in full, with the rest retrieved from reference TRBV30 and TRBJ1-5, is SQTIHQWPATLVQPVGSPLSLECTVEGTSNPNLYWYRQAAGRGLQLLFYSVGIGQISSEVPQNLSASRPQDRQFILSSKKLLLSDSGFYLCAWSEGPSSHSNQPQHFGDGTRLSIL.

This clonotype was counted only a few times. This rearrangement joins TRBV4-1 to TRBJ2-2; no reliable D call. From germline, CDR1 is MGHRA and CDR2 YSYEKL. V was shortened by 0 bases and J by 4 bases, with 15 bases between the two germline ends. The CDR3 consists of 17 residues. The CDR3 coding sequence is TGCGCCAGCAGCCAAGATCTTGCTTTTGGTTTCACCGGGGAGCTGTTTTTT. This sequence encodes CASSQDLAFGFTGELFF.

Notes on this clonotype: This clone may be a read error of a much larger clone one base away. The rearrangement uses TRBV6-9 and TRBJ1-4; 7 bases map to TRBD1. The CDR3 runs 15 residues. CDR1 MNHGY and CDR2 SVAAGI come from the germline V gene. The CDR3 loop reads CAISYTGATNEKLFF. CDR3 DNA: TGTGCCATCAGTTACACAGGGGCAACTAATGAAAAACTGTTTTTT.

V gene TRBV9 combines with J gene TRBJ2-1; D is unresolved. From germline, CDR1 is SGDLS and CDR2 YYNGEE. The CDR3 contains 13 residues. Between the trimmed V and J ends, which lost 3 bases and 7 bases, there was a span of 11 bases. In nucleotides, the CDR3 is TGTGCCAGCAGCGCCTTGGGCAGAAATGAGCAGTTCTTC. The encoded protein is CASSALGRNEQFF.